The rows below give T cell receptor beta chains drawn from one sample of a study of T cells in Graves' hyperthyroidism and ophthalmopathy. Each CDR3 protein gets one entry after TCRdb re-called the multiplex PCR reads with MiXCR. The data show fewer than 900,000 distinct CDR3 sequences, with around 20% seen just once and 16% held by the top ten. The sequencing sample was made of blood. The receptors here all came from a woman in her 50s with Graves' hyperthyroidism that later progressed to Graves' ophthalmopathy. Each CDR3 is given with its conserved first and last residue. D genes are given only for firm matches. A row's size may be missing; if present it is once, few, many or a size class.

>TRBJ1-3|TRBV7-9|NA|NA
CASREGSGNTIYF
TGTGCCAGCAGGGAGGGTTCTGGAAACACCATATATTTT
>TRBJ1-2|TRBV6-5|TRBD1|many
CASSSTGEDGYTF
TGTGCCAGCAGTTCCACAGGGGAGGATGGCTACACCTTC
>TRBJ1-1|TRBV6-1|NA|many
CASSEMRVQRVNTEAFF
TGTGCCAGCAGTGAAATGAGGGTTCAGCGCGTGAACACTGAAGCTTTCTTT
>TRBJ2-3|TRBV13|TRBD2|NA
CASSFLAGSRTDTQYF
TGTGCCAGCAGCTTCCTAGCGGGGAGCCGCACAGATACGCAGTATTTT
>TRBJ1-5|TRBV4-1|NA|few
CASSQSSGRHNQPQHF
TGCGCCAGCAGCCAATCGTCGGGACGGCACAATCAGCCCCAGCATTTT
>TRBJ1-2|TRBV3-1|TRBD1|many
CASSLPGTARGYTF
TGTGCCAGCAGCCTTCCCGGGACAGCAAGAGGCTACACCTTC
>TRBJ1-6|TRBV20-1|TRBD1|few
CSAARTGKTPLHF
TGCAGTGCTGCTAGGACAGGCAAAACGCCCCTCCACTTT
>TRBJ1-5|TRBV6-2/TRBV6-3|NA|NA
CASSHPRVMGRQPQHF
TGTGCCAGCAGTCATCCCAGGGTAATGGGTAGACAGCCCCAGCATTTT
>TRBJ1-6|TRBV11-2|NA|many
CASSLTDSPLHF
TGTGCCAGCAGCTTAACGGATTCACCCCTCCACTTT
>TRBJ2-2|TRBV7-2|TRBD1|NA
CASSSEGQGVTGELFF
TGTGCCAGCAGCTCCGAGGGACAGGGGGTCACCGGGGAGCTGTTTTTT
>TRBJ1-4|TRBV18|NA|many
CASSPVRTNEKLFF
TGTGCCAGCTCACCAGTCAGAACTAATGAAAAACTGTTTTTT
>TRBJ2-7|TRBV12-3/TRBV12-4|NA|many
CASSPGREQYF
TGTGCCAGCAGTCCCGGCCGGGAGCAGTACTTC
>TRBJ1-2|TRBV5-1|TRBD1|few
CASRRDSQNYGYTF
TGCGCCAGCAGGCGGGACAGCCAAAACTATGGCTACACCTTC
>TRBJ2-2|TRBV7-2|TRBD2|many
CASSFTGGADGELFF
TGTGCCAGCAGCTTCACGGGGGGGGCGGATGGGGAGCTGTTTTTT
>TRBJ2-1|TRBV5-6|TRBD2|NA
CASSNKAGKSYNEQFF
TGTGCCAGCAGCAATAAAGCGGGGAAGAGCTACAATGAGCAGTTCTTC
>TRBJ1-6|TRBV3-1|NA|few
CASSQGEEASPLHF
TGTGCCAGCAGCCAAGGTGAGGAGGCATCACCCCTCCACTTT
>TRBJ2-5|TRBV24-1|TRBD2|NA
CATSDRRAGVGTQYF
TGTGCCACCAGTGACCGTCGGGCGGGGGTAGGGACCCAGTACTTC
>TRBJ1-4|TRBV7-9|NA|NA
CASSSSRTATNEKLFF
TGTGCCAGCAGCTCCTCGAGGACAGCAACTAATGAAAAACTGTTTTTT
>TRBJ2-7|TRBV2|NA|many
CASSRGVAAYEQYF
TGTGCCAGCTCCCGCGGGGTAGCAGCGTACGAGCAGTACTTC
>TRBJ2-1|TRBV4-1|NA|NA
CASSHPGGPYNEQFF
TGCGCCAGCAGCCATCCGGGGGGCCCCTACAATGAGCAGTTCTTC
>TRBJ2-5|TRBV5-1|TRBD2|NA
CASMTSGGAIETQYF
TGCGCCAGCATGACTAGCGGGGGGGCCATAGAGACCCAGTACTTC
>TRBJ1-5|TRBV20-1|TRBD1|many
CSARDGGGADNQPQHF
TGCAGTGCTAGAGATGGAGGGGGCGCGGACAATCAGCCCCAGCATTTT
>TRBJ1-2|TRBV10-3|NA|NA
CAISKYTSADRGYTF
TGTGCCATCAGCAAGTATACATCGGCGGATAGAGGCTACACCTTC
>TRBJ2-1|TRBV6-7|TRBD2|few
CASSIKTSGGYNEQFF
TGTGCCAGCAGTATAAAGACTAGCGGGGGGTACAATGAGCAGTTCTTC
>TRBJ2-5|TRBV7-3|NA|few
CASSLSWKETQYF
TGTGCCAGCAGCTTAAGCTGGAAAGAGACCCAGTACTTC
>TRBJ1-5|TRBV6-1|TRBD1|NA
CASSEEDRDGQPQHF
TGTGCCAGCAGTGAAGAAGACAGGGATGGGCAGCCCCAGCATTTT
>TRBJ2-5|TRBV6-1|TRBD2|many
CASRYTTRGGQETQYF
TGTGCCAGCAGATACACTACTCGCGGGGGACAAGAGACCCAGTACTTC
>TRBJ2-1|TRBV5-1|NA|many
CASRSEGYFGNEQFF
TGCGCCAGCAGAAGTGAGGGGTATTTTGGCAATGAGCAGTTCTTC
>TRBJ1-3|TRBV7-9|NA|NA
CASSLAPTAGNTIYF
TGTGCCAGCAGCTTAGCGCCGACTGCTGGAAACACCATATATTTT
>TRBJ2-5|TRBV19|TRBD2|few
CASSPPGGVRGGETQYF
TGTGCCAGTAGTCCCCCGGGGGGAGTGCGAGGAGGAGAGACCCAGTACTTC
>TRBJ2-7|TRBV7-6|NA|many
CASRYSGTGYHEQYF
TGTGCCAGCAGGTATAGCGGGACAGGGTACCACGAGCAGTACTTC
>TRBJ2-2|TRBV30|NA|few
CAWSPLYGTASGELFF
TGTGCCTGGAGTCCCCTGTATGGGACGGCGTCCGGGGAGCTGTTTTTT
>TRBJ2-3|TRBV11-2|NA|many
CASSLNQGNPFTDTQYF
TGTGCCAGCAGCCTAAATCAGGGTAATCCTTTCACAGATACGCAGTATTTT
>TRBJ2-3|TRBV11-2|TRBD1|many
CASSLTGQVREDTQYF
TGTGCCAGCAGCCTGACGGGACAGGTGAGGGAAGATACGCAGTATTTT
>TRBJ2-7|TRBV15|TRBD1|many
CATSRPDRGFHEQYF
TGTGCCACCAGCAGGCCCGACAGGGGCTTCCACGAGCAGTACTTC
>TRBJ1-4|TRBV20-1|NA|few
CSARGQENEKLFF
TGCAGTGCTAGAGGCCAGGAAAATGAAAAACTGTTTTTT
>TRBJ1-2|TRBV11-2|NA|many
CASRLSDTNYGYTF
TGTGCCAGCAGGTTATCTGACACTAACTATGGCTACACCTTC